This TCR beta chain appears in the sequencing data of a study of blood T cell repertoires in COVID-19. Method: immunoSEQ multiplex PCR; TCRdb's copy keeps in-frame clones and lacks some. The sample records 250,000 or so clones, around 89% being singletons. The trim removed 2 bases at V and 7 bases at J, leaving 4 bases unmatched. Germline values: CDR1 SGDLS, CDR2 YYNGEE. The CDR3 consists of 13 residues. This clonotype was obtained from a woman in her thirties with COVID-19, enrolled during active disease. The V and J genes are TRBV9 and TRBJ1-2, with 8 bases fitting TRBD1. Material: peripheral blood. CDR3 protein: CASSVGQGFGYTF. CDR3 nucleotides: TGTGCCAGCAGCGTTGGACAGGGATTTGGCTACACCTTC.